These T cell receptor beta chains were read from a single sample in a study of T-cell memory formation after mild COVID-19. TCRdb reprocessed the 5' RACE reads with MiXCR, giving one entry per CDR3 protein. This table holds some 150,000 distinct CDR3 sequences, 20% to 25% found once. Sequenced sample: PBMCs or a T cell subset sorted from them (not recorded which). The receptors shown here come from an adult woman who had mild COVID-19 (a few samples of this study predate the infection). Cell type and time point are not known. Each CDR3 is given with its conserved first and last residue. The D gene is left open where the match is weak. Clone size is not always given. Where it is, it says once, few, many or a class for expanded clones.

TRBD2,TRBJ2-7,many,TRBV7-3,CASSSGLAGANEQYF,TGTGCCAGCAGCTCCGGACTAGCGGGGGCAAACGAGCAGTACTTC
TRBD1,TRBJ1-2,few,TRBV9,CASSVDWTGIYGYTF,TGTGCCAGCAGCGTAGATTGGACAGGGATCTATGGCTACACCTTC
NA,TRBJ1-2,once,TRBV29-1,CSVDLGGKYGYTF,TGCAGCGTTGATTTAGGGGGAAAGTATGGCTACACCTTC
NA,TRBJ1-5,NA,TRBV24-1,CATSDLISGQPQHF,TGTGCCACCAGTGATTTGATCTCGGGTCAGCCCCAGCATTTT
NA,TRBJ2-7,NA,TRBV6-1,CASSEYGRGYEQYF,TGTGCCAGCAGTGAATATGGCAGGGGTTACGAGCAGTACTTC
NA,TRBJ1-1,few,TRBV29-1,CSVTTMNTEAFF,TGCAGCGTTACAACTATGAACACTGAAGCTTTCTTT
NA,TRBJ1-6,few,TRBV4-1,CASSHLSQGPYNSPLHF,TGCGCCAGCAGCCACCTCTCGCAGGGACCCTATAATTCACCCCTCCACTTT
NA,TRBJ2-1,few,TRBV12-3/TRBV12-4,CASSLIGALKNEQFF,TGTGCCAGCAGTTTAATCGGGGCCCTCAAAAATGAGCAGTTCTTC
NA,TRBJ2-3,NA,TRBV10-3,CAISESRDYTQYF,TGTGCCATCAGTGAGTCGAGGGACTATACGCAGTATTTT
NA,TRBJ1-1,NA,TRBV5-1,CASSYESRGTEAFF,TGCGCCAGCAGCTACGAATCCAGGGGAACTGAAGCTTTCTTT
NA,TRBJ2-7,NA,TRBV4-1,CASSQGVGPYYEQYF,TGCGCCAGCAGCCAAGGGGTAGGTCCCTACTACGAGCAGTACTTC
NA,TRBJ1-1,many,TRBV6-1,CAVMWNGADTEAFF,TGTGCCGTAATGTGGAATGGTGCGGACACTGAAGCTTTCTTT
NA,TRBJ1-5,few,TRBV24-1,CATSDPMEGLSCSQPQHF,TGTGCCACCAGTGATCCCATGGAGGGATTGTCTTGTAGTCAGCCCCAGCATTTT
TRBD2,TRBJ2-7,NA,TRBV4-2,CASSQLAAQGEQYF,TGTGCCAGCAGCCAACTAGCGGCCCAGGGCGAGCAGTACTTC
TRBD2,TRBJ2-7,NA,TRBV5-1,CASSDTSGGYYEQYF,TGCGCCAGCAGCGACACTAGCGGGGGGTACTACGAGCAGTACTTC
TRBD2,TRBJ2-7,NA,TRBV20-1,CSAATSAEQYF,TGCAGTGCCGCTACTAGCGCTGAGCAGTACTTC
NA,TRBJ2-2,NA,TRBV5-6,CASSLGGSSGELFF,TGTGCCAGCAGCTTGGGAGGGTCCAGCGGGGAGCTGTTTTTT